This T cell receptor beta chain was identified in a study of blood T cell repertoires in COVID-19. V lost 0 bases to trimming and J lost 0 bases, with 12 bases between them. CDR1 is SGHRS and CDR2 is YFSETQ in the germline V gene. The CDR3 is 16 amino acids. Authors' processing steps: Estimation of nucleated cell counts was performed using reference gene primer amplification. Data came from immunoSEQ multiplex PCR; TCRdb stores just in-frame clones and leaves some out. V, J and clone size are those of that table, while D and trimming were read from the DNA. The sample yields about 210,000 clones, approximately 89% seen once.

The origin of this receptor is a woman in her forties with acute or convalescent COVID-19. The V gene is TRBV5-1, the J gene TRBJ1-1, with D possibly TRBD1 on 6 matching bases. Sequencing was carried out using peripheral blood. As DNA, the CDR3 is TGCGCCAGCAGCTTGGCACCGGACAGCCTGAACACTGAAGCTTTCTTT. This codes for CASSLAPDSLNTEAFF. The variable domain in full, with the rest retrieved from reference TRBV5-1 and TRBJ1-1, is KAGVTQTPRYLIKTRGQQVTLSCSPISGHRSVSWYQQTPGQGLQFLFEYFSETQRNKGNFPGRFSGRQFSNSRSEMNVSTLELGDSALYLCASSLAPDSLNTEAFFGQGTRLTVV.